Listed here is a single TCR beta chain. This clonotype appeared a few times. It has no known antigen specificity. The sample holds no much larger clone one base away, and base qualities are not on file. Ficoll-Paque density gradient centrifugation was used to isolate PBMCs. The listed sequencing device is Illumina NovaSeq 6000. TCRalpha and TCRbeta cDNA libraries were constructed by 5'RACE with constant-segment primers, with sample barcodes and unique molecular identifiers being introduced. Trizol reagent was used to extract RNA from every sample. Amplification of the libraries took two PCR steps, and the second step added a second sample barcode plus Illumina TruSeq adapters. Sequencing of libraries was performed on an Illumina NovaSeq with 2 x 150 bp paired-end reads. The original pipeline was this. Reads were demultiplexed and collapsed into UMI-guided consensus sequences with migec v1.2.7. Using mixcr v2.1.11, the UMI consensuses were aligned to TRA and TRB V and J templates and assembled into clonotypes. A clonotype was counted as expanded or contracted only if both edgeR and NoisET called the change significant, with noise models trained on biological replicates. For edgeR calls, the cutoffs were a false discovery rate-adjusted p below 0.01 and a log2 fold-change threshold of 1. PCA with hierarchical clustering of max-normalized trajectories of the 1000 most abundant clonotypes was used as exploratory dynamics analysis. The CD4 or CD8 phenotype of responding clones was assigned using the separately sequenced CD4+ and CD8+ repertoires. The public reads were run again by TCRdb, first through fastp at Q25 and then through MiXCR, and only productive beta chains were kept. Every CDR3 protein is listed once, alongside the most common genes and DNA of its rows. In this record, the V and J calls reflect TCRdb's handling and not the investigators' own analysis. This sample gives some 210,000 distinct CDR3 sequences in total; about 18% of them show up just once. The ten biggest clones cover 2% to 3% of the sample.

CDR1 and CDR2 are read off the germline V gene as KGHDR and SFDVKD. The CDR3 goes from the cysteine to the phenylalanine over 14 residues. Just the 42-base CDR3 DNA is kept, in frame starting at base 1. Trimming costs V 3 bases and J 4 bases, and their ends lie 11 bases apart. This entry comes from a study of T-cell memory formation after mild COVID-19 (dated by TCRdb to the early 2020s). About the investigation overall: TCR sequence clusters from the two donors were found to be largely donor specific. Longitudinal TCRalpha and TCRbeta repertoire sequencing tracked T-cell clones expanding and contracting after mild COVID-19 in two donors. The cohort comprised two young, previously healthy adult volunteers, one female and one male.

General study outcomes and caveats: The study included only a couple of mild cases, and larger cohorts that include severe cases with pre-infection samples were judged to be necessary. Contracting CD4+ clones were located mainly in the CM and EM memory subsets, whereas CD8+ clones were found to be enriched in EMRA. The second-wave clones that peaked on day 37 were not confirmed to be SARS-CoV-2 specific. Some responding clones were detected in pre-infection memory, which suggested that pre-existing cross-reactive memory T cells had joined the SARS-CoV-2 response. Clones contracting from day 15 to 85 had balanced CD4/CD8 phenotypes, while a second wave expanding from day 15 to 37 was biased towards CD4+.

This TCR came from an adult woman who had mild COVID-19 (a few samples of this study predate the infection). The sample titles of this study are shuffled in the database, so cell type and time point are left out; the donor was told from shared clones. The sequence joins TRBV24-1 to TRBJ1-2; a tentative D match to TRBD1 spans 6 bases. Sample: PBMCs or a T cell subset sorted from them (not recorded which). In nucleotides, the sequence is TGTGCCACCAGTGATGAGGACAGCCCCTATGGCTACACCTTC. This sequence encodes CATSDEDSPYGYTF.